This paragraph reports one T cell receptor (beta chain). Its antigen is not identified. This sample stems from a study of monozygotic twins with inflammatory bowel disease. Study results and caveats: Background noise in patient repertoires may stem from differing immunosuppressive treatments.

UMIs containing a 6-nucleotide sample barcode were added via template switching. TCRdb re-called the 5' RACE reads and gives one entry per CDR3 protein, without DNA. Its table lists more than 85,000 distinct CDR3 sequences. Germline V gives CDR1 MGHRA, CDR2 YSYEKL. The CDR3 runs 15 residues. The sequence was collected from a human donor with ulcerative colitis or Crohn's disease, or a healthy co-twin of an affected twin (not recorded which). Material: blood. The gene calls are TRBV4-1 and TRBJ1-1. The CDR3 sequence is CASSQDGTGNTEAFF.